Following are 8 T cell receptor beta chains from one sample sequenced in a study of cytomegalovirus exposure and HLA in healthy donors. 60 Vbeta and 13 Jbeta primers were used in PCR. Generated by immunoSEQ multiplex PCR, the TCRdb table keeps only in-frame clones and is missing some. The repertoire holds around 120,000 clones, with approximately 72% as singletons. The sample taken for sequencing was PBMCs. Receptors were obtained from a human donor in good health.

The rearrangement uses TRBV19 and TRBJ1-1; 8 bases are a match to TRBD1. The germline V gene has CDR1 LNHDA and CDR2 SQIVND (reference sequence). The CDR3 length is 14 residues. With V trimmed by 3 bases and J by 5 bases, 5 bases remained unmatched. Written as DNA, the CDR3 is TGTGCCAGTAGTATCCAGGGGGCAAGTACTGAAGCTTTCTTT. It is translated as CASSIQGASTEAFF.

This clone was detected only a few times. In DNA, the CDR3 is TGTGCCAGCAGCCCGGACAGCTTCAGCTCCTATAATTCACCCCTCCACTTT. Protein: CASSPDSFSSYNSPLHF. This chain connects TRBV7-6 to TRBJ1-6; TRBD1 is a possible D gene (6 bases). The CDR3 covers 17 residues. Germline CDR1 and CDR2: SGHVS and FNYEAQ. Deletions cut 5 bases from V and 0 bases from J, with 14 bases between.

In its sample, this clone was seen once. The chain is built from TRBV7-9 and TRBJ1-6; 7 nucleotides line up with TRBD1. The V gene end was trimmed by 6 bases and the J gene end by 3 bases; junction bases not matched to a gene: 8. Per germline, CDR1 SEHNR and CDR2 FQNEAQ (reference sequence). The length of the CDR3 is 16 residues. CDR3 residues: CASSPTGNGYNSPLHF. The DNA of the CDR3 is TGTGCCAGCAGTCCGACAGGGAACGGCTATAATTCACCCCTCCACTTT.

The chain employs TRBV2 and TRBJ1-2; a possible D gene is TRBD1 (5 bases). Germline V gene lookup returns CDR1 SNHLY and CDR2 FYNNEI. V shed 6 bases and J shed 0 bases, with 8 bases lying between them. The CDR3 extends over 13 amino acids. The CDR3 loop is CASSLQANYGYTF. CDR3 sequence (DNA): TGTGCCAGCAGCCTACAGGCTAACTATGGCTACACCTTC. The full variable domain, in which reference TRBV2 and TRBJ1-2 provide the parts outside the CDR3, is EPEVTQTPSHQVTQMGQEVILRCVPISNHLYFYWYRQILGQKVEFLVSFYNNEISEKSEIFDDQFSVERPDGSNFTLKIRSTKLEDSAMYFCASSLQANYGYTFGSGTRLTVV.

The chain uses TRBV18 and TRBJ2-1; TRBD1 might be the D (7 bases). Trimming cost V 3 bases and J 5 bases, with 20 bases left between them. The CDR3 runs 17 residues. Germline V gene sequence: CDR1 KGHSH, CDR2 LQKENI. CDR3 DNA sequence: TGTGCCAGCTCACCGCCCGGCAGGGGGGACAGAGACAATGAGCAGTTCTTC. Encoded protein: CASSPPGRGDRDNEQFF.

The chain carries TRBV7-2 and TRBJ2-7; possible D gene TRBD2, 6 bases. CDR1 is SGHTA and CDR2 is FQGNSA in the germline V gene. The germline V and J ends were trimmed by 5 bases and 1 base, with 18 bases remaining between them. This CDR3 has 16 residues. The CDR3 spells CASSPGGERVSYEQYF. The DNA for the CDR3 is TGTGCCAGCAGCCCAGGTGGGGAGCGGGTATCCTACGAGCAGTACTTC.

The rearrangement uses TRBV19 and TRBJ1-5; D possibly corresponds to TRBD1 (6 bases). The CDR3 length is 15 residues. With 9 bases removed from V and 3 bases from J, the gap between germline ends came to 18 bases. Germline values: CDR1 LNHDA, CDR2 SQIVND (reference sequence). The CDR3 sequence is CASNRKDSYNQPQHF. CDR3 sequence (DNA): TGTGCCAGCAACCGGAAGGACAGCTACAATCAGCCCCAGCATTTT.

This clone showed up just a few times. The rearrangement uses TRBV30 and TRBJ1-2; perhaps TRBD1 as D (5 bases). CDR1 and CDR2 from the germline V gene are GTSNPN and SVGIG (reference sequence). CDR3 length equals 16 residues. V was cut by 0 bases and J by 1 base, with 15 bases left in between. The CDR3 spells CAWSVLQGLSNYGYTF. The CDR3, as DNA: TGTGCCTGGAGTGTACTTCAGGGCTTGAGTAACTATGGCTACACCTTC.